The 21 T cell receptor beta chains in this list originate from one sample, sequenced in a study of T cell responses to AZD1222 COVID-19 vaccine. Sequencing used immunoSEQ multiplex PCR; TCRdb keeps in-frame clones, though not all of them. The sample has 70,000 to 95,000 clones, about 84% seen once. Material: peripheral blood, obtained on day 0 of AZD1222 vaccination. The receptor source for this set is an adult in good health.

The V call is TRBV30, the J call TRBJ1-3, with 9 bases fitting TRBD1. Germline V gene lookup returns CDR1 GTSNPN and CDR2 SVGIG (reference sequence). There are 15 residues in the CDR3. V trimming: 3 bases; J trimming: 2 bases; junction bases outside the gene matches: 5. The chain's CDR3 is CAWSRDRVTGNTIYF. Here the CDR3 DNA reads TGTGCCTGGAGCCGGGACAGGGTTACTGGAAACACCATATATTTT.

The genes are TRBV5-4 and TRBJ2-2, with 9 bases lining up with TRBD2. V was clipped by 4 bases and J by 4 bases; unmatched bases: 8. Germline CDR1 SGHNT, CDR2 YYREEE (reference sequence). The CDR3 extends over 16 amino acids. CDR3 nucleotide sequence: TGTGCCAGCAGCGAGGCCGGGACTAGCCCCACCGGGGAGCTGTTTTTT. Protein sequence: CASSEAGTSPTGELFF.

The CDR3 here is CATLGEISQNTEAFF. In nucleotides, the CDR3 is TGTGCCACCCTGGGGGAAATTAGTCAGAACACTGAAGCTTTCTTT. V is TRBV28 and J is TRBJ1-1; TRBD1 is a possible D gene (5 bases). Germline CDR1 reads MDHEN; CDR2 reads SYDVKM. The V and J ends lost 10 bases and 1 base respectively, with 19 bases between them. The CDR3 is 15 amino acids.

The chain has TRBV7-9 and TRBJ2-3; the match to TRBD1 covers 7 bases. J gave up 7 bases and V 1 base, and 8 bases lay outside the gene matches. The CDR3 is made up of 15 amino acids. Germline V gene sequence: CDR1 SEHNR, CDR2 FQNEAQ (reference sequence). The CDR3 sequence: CASSLDGQARHTQYF. The CDR3 region has the DNA TGTGCCAGCAGCTTAGATGGACAGGCGAGGCATACGCAGTATTTT. Full variable domain (missing parts from reference TRBV7-9 and TRBJ2-3): DTGVSQNPRHKITKRGQNVTFRCDPISEHNRLYWYRQTLGQGPEFLTYFQNEAQLEKSRLLSDRFSAERPKGSFSTLEIQRTEQGDSAMYLCASSLDGQARHTQYFGPGTRLTVL.

The chain combines TRBV6-5 with TRBJ1-6, with TRBD1 matching over 10 bases. Losses at the gene ends were 7 bases for V and 7 bases for J; bases not matched to a gene: 1. The CDR3 consists of 13 residues. Germline V lookup: CDR1 MNHEY, CDR2 SVGAGI. The CDR3 loop is CASTGQGNSPLHF. The CDR3 nucleotides are TGTGCCAGCACGGGACAGGGGAATTCACCCCTCCACTTT.

CDR3 coding DNA: TGTGCCAGCAGCTCTCCTAGCGCGAATGAGCAGTTCTTC. Encoded protein: CASSSPSANEQFF. The gene calls are TRBV7-9 and TRBJ2-1; TRBD2 is a possible D gene (6 bases). This CDR3 is 13 amino acids long. Germline CDR1 is SEHNR and CDR2 is FQNEAQ (reference sequence). Deletions cut 4 bases from V and 7 bases from J, with 11 bases between.

The rearrangement links TRBV10-2 to TRBJ2-7, with 7 bases matching TRBD1. The CDR3 is 13 amino acids. Germline V gives CDR1 WSHSY, CDR2 SAAADI. V shed 6 bases, J shed 6 bases, and the junction held 8 bases outside the gene matches. CDR3 amino acids: CASSLTGTAEQYF. DNA of the CDR3: TGCGCCAGCAGCCTGACAGGGACCGCCGAGCAGTACTTC.

The V and J genes are TRBV4-1 and TRBJ1-2; 9 bases map to TRBD1. Trimming took 4 bases from V and 4 from J; bases not matched to a gene: 7. The germline gives CDR1 MGHRA, CDR2 YSYEKL. The CDR3 spans 15 residues. The chain's CDR3 is CASSPWDRDFYGYTF. Written as DNA, the CDR3 is TGCGCCAGCAGCCCTTGGGACAGGGACTTCTATGGCTACACCTTC.

This sequence joins TRBV3-1 (or the pseudogene TRBV3-2) and TRBJ2-3; D uncertain. V gave up 1 base and J gave up 6 bases, with 11 bases separating them. Germline V lookup: CDR1 LGHDT, CDR2 YNNKEL (reference sequence). The CDR3 has 14 residues. In DNA, the CDR3 is TGTGCCAGCAGCCAAGTATACTCCCCGGATACGCAGTATTTT. Translated: CASSQVYSPDTQYF.

The chain is built from TRBV11-2 and TRBJ1-1; perhaps TRBD1 as D (6 bases). This CDR3 comprises 14 residues. Trimming cost V 2 bases and J 1 base, with 8 bases left between them. Germline CDR1 and CDR2: SGHAT and FQNNGV. This CDR3 reads CASSLRDKNTEAFF. CDR3 DNA sequence: TGTGCCAGCAGCTTAAGGGACAAGAACACTGAAGCTTTCTTT.

The chain has TRBV3-1 (or the pseudogene TRBV3-2) and TRBJ2-3; D is uncertain. Germline V gene data show CDR1 as LGHDT and CDR2 as YNNKEL (reference sequence). This CDR3 contains 11 residues. Trimming removed 1 base from V and 5 bases from J, with 1 base in between. The CDR3 sequence is CASSQGDTQYF. DNA of the CDR3: TGTGCCAGCAGCCAAGGAGATACGCAGTATTTT.

The CDR3 DNA sequence: TGTGCCAGCAGCTCCCACCTGGACTTTTACACAGATACGCAGTATTTT. This codes for CASSSHLDFYTDTQYF. The genes are TRBV14 and TRBJ2-3; D is perhaps TRBD2 (5 bases). V dropped 5 bases and J dropped 2 bases, with 17 bases sitting between them. Germline V gives CDR1 SGHDN, CDR2 FVKESK. The CDR3 totals 16 residues.

The chain uses TRBV5-1 and TRBJ1-2; no clear D. V was shortened by 0 bases and J by 12 bases, with 15 bases between the two germline ends. The CDR3 loop spans 13 amino acids. The germline V gene encodes CDR1 SGHRS and CDR2 YFSETQ. In DNA, the CDR3 is TGCGCCAGCAGCTTGGGGTGGGGAGGCACGAACACCTTC. Amino acids: CASSLGWGGTNTF.

The V and J genes are TRBV30 and TRBJ2-2; D not resolved. CDR1 and CDR2 (germline): GTSNPN, SVGIG (reference sequence). V was pared by 0 bases and J by 1 base, with 6 bases between. The CDR3 length is 14 residues. The CDR3 protein is CAWSVGGNTGELFF. DNA of the CDR3: TGTGCCTGGAGTGTGGGCGGGAACACCGGGGAGCTGTTTTTT.

The chain couples TRBV15 to TRBJ2-7, with a weak D call TRBD1 (5 bases). CDR1 is LNHNV and CDR2 is YYDKDF in the germline V gene (reference sequence). This CDR3 is built from 14 residues. V shed 1 base and J shed 3 bases, with 10 bases lying between them. This chain's CDR3 is CATSRVKGYYEQYF. CDR3 coding DNA: TGTGCCACCAGCAGAGTGAAGGGGTACTACGAGCAGTACTTC.

V usage is TRBV5-1 and J usage is TRBJ2-3; no clear D. The CDR3 totals 15 residues. The germline V and J ends were trimmed by 0 bases and 0 bases, with 8 bases remaining between them. Germline CDR1 SGHRS, CDR2 YFSETQ. CDR3 region: CASSLDTPSTDTQYF. The CDR3 DNA is TGCGCCAGCAGCTTGGACACCCCTAGCACAGATACGCAGTATTTT.

The rearrangement uses TRBV19 and TRBJ1-3, with D hard to call. The length of the CDR3 is 15 residues. The V end was cut by 7 bases, the J end by 2 bases, with 15 bases between. Per the germline V gene, CDR1 is LNHDA and CDR2 is SQIVND (reference sequence). DNA for the CDR3: TGTGCCAGTAATACCAACCTGGGAACTGGAAACACCATATATTTT. Translated: CASNTNLGTGNTIYF.

V usage is TRBV7-9 and J usage is TRBJ1-3; TRBD1 agrees at 10 bases. V was clipped by 7 bases and J by 3 bases; unmatched bases: 15. The germline V gene encodes CDR1 SEHNR and CDR2 FQNEAQ (reference sequence). This CDR3 has 18 residues. CDR3 loop: CASTPGQGKSKDGNTIYF. Written as DNA, the CDR3 is TGTGCCAGCACCCCGGGACAGGGGAAGAGTAAGGATGGAAACACCATATATTTT. The complete variable domain, with remaining parts taken from reference TRBV7-9 and TRBJ1-3, reads DTGVSQNPRHKITKRGQNVTFRCDPISEHNRLYWYRQTLGQGPEFLTYFQNEAQLEKSRLLSDRFSAERPKGSFSTLEIQRTEQGDSAMYLCASTPGQGKSKDGNTIYFGEGSWLTVV.

This chain links TRBV3-1 (or the pseudogene TRBV3-2) with TRBJ2-3; perhaps TRBD2 as D (7 bases). This CDR3 has 17 residues. Germline lookup yields CDR1 LGHDT and CDR2 YNNKEL (reference sequence). V shed 1 base and J shed 2 bases, with 16 bases lying between them. Written as DNA, the CDR3 is TGTGCCAGCAGCCAAGCTATCCGCGGGGGCCTCACAGATACGCAGTATTTT. Amino acid sequence: CASSQAIRGGLTDTQYF.

In its sample, this clone was seen once. This chain uses TRBV30 with TRBJ1-4, with D uncertain. The CDR3 is 12 residues long. V was pared by 3 bases and J by 8 bases, with 10 bases between. Germline V CDR1 and CDR2: GTSNPN, SVGIG (reference sequence). DNA of the CDR3: TGTGCCTGGAGCCTTGGAGGGGAAAAACTGTTTTTT. Its translation: CAWSLGGEKLFF.

CDR3 sequence reads: CASSPGGNTIYF. CDR3 coding DNA: TGTGCCAGCAGCCCCGGGGGAAACACCATATATTTT. V usage is TRBV7-2 and J usage is TRBJ1-3; D call uncertain. The CDR3 runs to 12 residues. Trimming pared 5 bases from V and 4 bases from J, leaving 6 bases between. The V gene's germline CDR1 is SGHTA and CDR2 FQGNSA.